The 32 T cell receptor beta chains presented below share a single source sample, sequenced in a study of blood T cell repertoires in COVID-19. Method: immunoSEQ multiplex PCR; TCRdb's copy keeps in-frame clones and lacks some. The data hold some 170,000 clones, with roughly 82% observed a single time. What was sequenced was peripheral blood. These receptor sequences come from a woman in her seventies with acute or convalescent COVID-19.

The rearrangement uses TRBV13 and TRBJ2-1; no clear D. V shed 4 bases and J shed 7 bases, with 8 bases lying between them. The CDR3 is made up of 12 amino acids. In germline, CDR1 is PRHDT, CDR2 FYEKMQ (reference sequence). In DNA, the CDR3 is TGTGCCAGCAGCTCATCGGAGAATGAGCAGTTCTTC. Residues: CASSSSENEQFF.

The chain joins TRBV3-1 (or the pseudogene TRBV3-2) to TRBJ2-7; TRBD1 agrees at 7 bases. This CDR3 is built from 14 residues. From germline, CDR1 is LGHDT and CDR2 YNNKEL (reference sequence). With 6 bases clipped from V and 4 bases from J, the junction kept 9 bases outside the gene matches. The DNA of the CDR3 is TGTGCCAGCAGTCCGACAGGGTACCCGTACGAGCAGTACTTC. Protein product: CASSPTGYPYEQYF.

The chain recombines TRBV5-1 with TRBJ1-2, with 10 bases fitting TRBD1. The germline gives CDR1 SGHRS, CDR2 YFSETQ. This CDR3 spans 17 amino acids. V lost 3 bases, J lost 4 bases, and 12 bases stayed unmatched. CDR3 coding DNA: TGCGCCAGCAGCTCCCGGACAGGGGGTGATATCCCCTATGGCTACACCTTC. It specifies CASSSRTGGDIPYGYTF. The full variable domain, rest sourced from reference TRBV5-1 and TRBJ1-2, is KAGVTQTPRYLIKTRGQQVTLSCSPISGHRSVSWYQQTPGQGLQFLFEYFSETQRNKGNFPGRFSGRQFSNSRSEMNVSTLELGDSALYLCASSSRTGGDIPYGYTFGSGTRLTVV.

The V call is TRBV10-1, the J call TRBJ1-1, with a weak D call TRBD1 (6 bases). CDR3 size: 14 residues. Per the germline V gene, CDR1 is WNHNN and CDR2 is SYGVQD (reference sequence). V dropped 3 bases and J dropped 1 base, with 9 bases sitting between them. Here the CDR3 reads CASSERGGNTEAFF. The DNA for the CDR3 is TGCGCCAGCAGTGAAAGGGGGGGGAACACTGAAGCTTTCTTT.

This clone was seen many times. The V gene is TRBV7-8, the J gene TRBJ1-2; TRBD1 matches 8 bases. Per germline, CDR1 SGHVS and CDR2 FQNEAQ. This CDR3 is 16 amino acids long. J gave up 5 bases and V 4 bases, and 12 bases lay outside the gene matches. The CDR3 sequence is CASSSYHRGWWYGYTF. The CDR3 DNA is TGTGCCAGCAGCTCGTACCACAGGGGGTGGTGGTATGGCTACACCTTC.

This rearrangement joins TRBV27 to TRBJ1-2, with 8 bases identical to TRBD1. The CDR3 runs to 16 residues. V lost 1 base, J lost 3 bases, and 7 bases stayed unmatched. Per germline, CDR1 MNHEY and CDR2 SMNVEV (reference sequence). This CDR3 is CASSLFGGQGYYGYTF. The CDR3 nucleotides are TGTGCCAGCAGTTTATTCGGAGGACAGGGTTACTATGGCTACACCTTC.

This clone was counted only a few times. This chain joins TRBV15 and TRBJ2-3, with 7 bases aligning to TRBD2. Germline V lookup: CDR1 LNHNV, CDR2 YYDKDF (reference sequence). J gave up 8 bases and V 2 bases, and 16 bases lay outside the gene matches. The CDR3 is 17 amino acids. In nucleotides, the CDR3 is TGTGCCACCAGCAGACGGGATCTAGCGGAGGGATGGGGTACGCAGTATTTT. This encodes CATSRRDLAEGWGTQYF. The whole variable domain, remainder taken from reference TRBV15 and TRBJ2-3, is DAMVIQNPRYQVTQFGKPVTLSCSQTLNHNVMYWYQQKSSQAPKLLFHYYDKDFNNEADTPDNFQSRRPNTSFCFLDIRSPGLGDTAMYLCATSRRDLAEGWGTQYFGPGTRLTVL.

The rearrangement links TRBV6-2 or TRBV6-3 to TRBJ2-1, with no clear D. Trimming took 6 bases from V and 15 from J, leaving 18 bases between them. The CDR3 contains 12 residues. CDR1 and CDR2 from the germline V gene are MNHEY and SVGEGT. The CDR3 sequence is CASSLSRVNSFF. CDR3 bases: TGTGCCAGCAGCCTATCCCGGGTGAACTCGTTCTTC.

The sample holds a few counts of this clone. The CDR3 is CASSRAGQGNYGYTF. The CDR3 bases are TGTGCCAGCAGTCGGGCCGGACAGGGAAACTATGGCTACACCTTC. This chain links TRBV7-9 with TRBJ1-2, with 8 bases that match TRBD1. Germline V lookup: CDR1 SEHNR, CDR2 FQNEAQ (reference sequence). With 6 bases clipped from V and 2 bases from J, the junction kept 8 bases outside the gene matches. This CDR3 has 15 residues.

This clone has a handful of counts. This CDR3 reads CAWRTSGGTGELFF. CDR3 coding DNA: TGTGCCTGGAGGACTAGCGGGGGGACCGGGGAGCTGTTTTTT. V and J are TRBV30 and TRBJ2-2; 13 nucleotides line up with TRBD2. Germline loops: CDR1 GTSNPN, CDR2 SVGIG (reference sequence). The J segment lost 5 bases and the V segment lost 3 bases, leaving 0 bases of the junction unmatched. The CDR3 has 14 amino acids.

This clone appeared a single time. The chain joins TRBV18 to TRBJ1-5; 12 positions agree with TRBD1. The CDR3 extends over 18 amino acids. Trimming at V came to 3 bases and at J to 4 bases, leaving 10 bases not matched to a gene. Germline V gives CDR1 KGHSH, CDR2 LQKENI. The CDR3 region has the DNA TGTGCCAGCTCACCCACCTCCGGGACAGGGGGCGCGAATCAGCCCCAGCATTTT. Translated, it gives CASSPTSGTGGANQPQHF.

This clone was picked up a small number of times. The chain links TRBV19 to TRBJ2-7, with TRBD1 matching 8 bases. V was pared by 6 bases and J by 2 bases, with 6 bases of the junction left unmatched. The CDR3 loop spans 14 amino acids. Germline CDR1 is LNHDA and CDR2 is SQIVND (reference sequence). The CDR3 DNA follows: TGTGCCAGTAGCGCCGGGACAGGAACCTACGAGCAGTACTTC. It encodes CASSAGTGTYEQYF.

CDR3 protein: CAWNIAEGEQYF. The CDR3, as DNA: TGTGCCTGGAATATTGCGGAGGGCGAGCAGTACTTC. The gene calls are TRBV30 and TRBJ2-7; D is possibly TRBD2 (6 bases). The CDR3 totals 12 residues. CDR1 and CDR2 from the germline V gene are GTSNPN and SVGIG (reference sequence). V was pared by 4 bases and J by 6 bases, with 13 bases between.

The gene calls are TRBV2 and TRBJ1-6; TRBD1 matches 7 bases. CDR3 length: 15 residues. V shed 4 bases and J 10 bases; nucleotides not matched to a gene: 10. Germline lookup yields CDR1 SNHLY and CDR2 FYNNEI. CDR3 amino acids: CASSGPDRVRSPLHF. As DNA, the CDR3 is TGTGCCAGCAGTGGACCTGACAGGGTCAGATCACCCCTCCACTTT.

V and J are TRBV6-6 and TRBJ1-2; the D gene is possibly TRBD1 (6 bases). The germline CDR1 and CDR2 sequences are MNHNY and SVGAGI (reference sequence). There are 16 residues in the CDR3. V lost 0 bases, J lost 6 bases, and 17 bases lay in between. Written as DNA, the CDR3 is TGTGCCAGCAGTTACTCTGTGGGGGCAGGTGTACATGGCTACACCTTC. This translates into CASSYSVGAGVHGYTF.

V usage is TRBV28 and J usage is TRBJ1-1; no reliable D call. The CDR3 runs 13 residues. From germline, CDR1 is MDHEN and CDR2 SYDVKM. The V gene lost 3 bases and the J gene lost 3 bases, with 8 bases spanning the gap. CDR3: CASSLRKDTEAFF. In DNA form, the CDR3 reads TGTGCCAGCAGTTTGAGGAAAGACACTGAAGCTTTCTTT.

The genes are TRBV9 and TRBJ2-2, with TRBD1 as a possible D gene (6 bases). V shed 0 bases and J shed 1 base, with 7 bases lying between them. This CDR3 is 15 amino acids long. Germline CDR1 SGDLS, CDR2 YYNGEE. CDR3 DNA: TGTGCCAGCAGCGTAGTAGGGGGGAACACCGGGGAGCTGTTTTTT. The encoded protein is CASSVVGGNTGELFF.

The chain is built from TRBV28 and TRBJ1-5, with 7 positions matching TRBD1. Germline V lookup: CDR1 MDHEN, CDR2 SYDVKM. The length of the CDR3 is 14 residues. The ends lost 6 bases at V and 3 bases at J; junction bases unmatched: 5. The CDR3: CASRGTASNQPQHF. DNA for the CDR3: TGTGCCAGCAGGGGGACAGCCTCCAATCAGCCCCAGCATTTT.

The chain employs TRBV5-4 and TRBJ2-1; TRBD2 agrees at 9 bases. This CDR3 spans 15 amino acids. CDR1 is SGHNT, CDR2 YYREEE, per germline (reference sequence). The J segment lost 7 bases and the V segment lost 0 bases, leaving 5 bases of the junction unmatched. The chain's CDR3 is CASSLGGGAANEQFF. CDR3 DNA sequence: TGTGCCAGCAGCTTGGGCGGGGGGGCCGCGAATGAGCAGTTCTTC.

The chain has TRBV11-3 and TRBJ1-5, with D possibly TRBD1 on 6 matching bases. Deletions cut 5 bases from V and 7 bases from J, with 21 bases between. Germline-derived CDR1 and CDR2 are SGHNT and YENEEA. The CDR3 has 16 residues. CDR3 region: CASSRRGGALEQPQHF. DNA of the CDR3: TGTGCCAGCAGCCGTAGGGGGGGGGCCCTGGAGCAGCCCCAGCATTTT.

The table lists this clone with a count of one. This rearrangement joins TRBV7-9 to TRBJ2-5; 7 bases align to TRBD1. CDR3 length: 14 amino acids. Germline trimming cut 3 bases from V and 0 bases from J; bases unmatched to any gene: 1. Germline V CDR1 and CDR2: SEHNR, FQNEAQ (reference sequence). In DNA, the CDR3 is TGTGCCAGCAGCTTTGGGACAGACCAAGAGACCCAGTACTTC. Its protein product is CASSFGTDQETQYF.

V gene TRBV27 combines with J gene TRBJ2-2; 8 bases line up with TRBD1. The CDR3 covers 14 residues. The trim removed 8 bases at V and 5 bases at J, leaving 7 bases unmatched. Germline V lookup: CDR1 MNHEY, CDR2 SMNVEV (reference sequence). The CDR3 nucleotides read TGTGCCAGCCGGCAGGGGGCCGGTACCGGGGAGCTGTTTTTT. Its protein product is CASRQGAGTGELFF.

CDR3 coding DNA: TGTGCCAGCAGTTTGTCGCAGAACTATGGCTACACCTTC. It translates to CASSLSQNYGYTF. The chain has TRBV12-3 or TRBV12-4 and TRBJ1-2; no clear D gene. This CDR3 is 13 amino acids long. V shed 3 bases and J shed 2 bases, with 7 bases lying between them.

The chain employs TRBV28 and TRBJ2-1; TRBD1 is a possible D gene (5 bases). This CDR3 contains 17 residues. Between the trimmed V and J ends, which lost 6 bases and 4 bases, there was a span of 22 bases. In germline, CDR1 is MDHEN, CDR2 SYDVKM. CDR3 bases: TGTGCCAGCAGCTTCCCCCAGGGCCCCACGGGTTACAATGAGCAGTTCTTC. Amino acid sequence: CASSFPQGPTGYNEQFF.

The chain links TRBV11-2 to TRBJ2-1; D may be TRBD2 (6 bases). Trimming pared 5 bases from V and 1 base from J, leaving 9 bases between. The CDR3 runs to 14 residues. From germline, CDR1 is SGHAT and CDR2 FQNNGV. As DNA, the CDR3 is TGTGCCAGCAGCCGTCGGGGGTCCTACAATGAGCAGTTCTTC. Amino acids: CASSRRGSYNEQFF. The whole variable domain, remainder taken from reference TRBV11-2 and TRBJ2-1, is EAGVAQSPRYKIIEKRQSVAFWCNPISGHATLYWYQQILGQGPKLLIQFQNNGVVDDSQLPKDRFSAERLKGVDSTLKIQPAKLEDSAVYLCASSRRGSYNEQFFGPGTRLTVL.

The CDR3 DNA is TGTGCCAGCAGTGACCCCCTCCCCGGCCGGGAGCGGAAGTATGGCTACACCTTC. As protein: CASSDPLPGRERKYGYTF. V is TRBV6-1 and J is TRBJ1-2; no firm D call. CDR1 and CDR2 from the germline V gene are MNHNS and SASEGT. Trimming removed 3 bases at V and 5 bases at J, with 25 bases between. The CDR3 consists of 18 residues.

The J gene is TRBJ1-6, the V gene TRBV24-1, with D unresolved. The CDR3 is 16 residues long. V was trimmed by 7 bases and J by 0 bases, leaving 12 bases between them. Looked up from germline, CDR1 is KGHDR and CDR2 is SFDVKD. The CDR3 DNA reads TGTGCCACCAGCAGTGCGGTTAGCTCCTATAATTCACCCCTCCACTTT. It codes for CATSSAVSSYNSPLHF.

This chain connects TRBV18 to TRBJ1-6, with 9 bases that match TRBD1. The CDR3 has 15 residues. Trimming took 1 base from V and 9 from J; bases not matched to a gene: 4. Per germline, CDR1 KGHSH and CDR2 LQKENI. CDR3 sequence: CASSPRGTGTSPLHF. The CDR3 nucleotides are TGTGCCAGCTCACCACGAGGGACAGGGACTTCACCCCTCCACTTT.

The chain carries TRBV7-2 and TRBJ2-2; 10 nucleotides match TRBD2. The CDR3 is made up of 17 amino acids. CDR1 and CDR2 from the germline V gene are SGHTA and FQGNSA. V was pared by 6 bases and J by 5 bases, with 12 bases of the junction left unmatched. CDR3 in amino acids: CASSQLAGSPLTGELFF. The CDR3 DNA reads as TGTGCCAGCAGTCAACTAGCGGGAAGTCCCCTTACCGGGGAGCTGTTTTTT.

This CDR3 is CASSVGQGSEAFF. In DNA, the CDR3 is TGTGCCAGCAGCGTAGGGCAGGGTTCTGAAGCTTTCTTT. The V call is TRBV9, the J call TRBJ1-1; perhaps TRBD1 as D (5 bases). CDR1 is SGDLS and CDR2 is YYNGEE in the germline V gene. V lost 0 bases, J lost 6 bases, and 9 bases lay in between. The CDR3 has 13 residues.

This clone was seen only a few times. This chain links TRBV19 with TRBJ1-5; 8 bases align to TRBD1. V dropped 9 bases and J dropped 1; count of bases not matched to a gene: 8. The CDR3 has 15 amino acids. In germline, CDR1 is LNHDA, CDR2 SQIVND (reference sequence). CDR3 sequence reads: CASHRGWESNQPQHF. DNA of the CDR3: TGTGCCAGCCACAGGGGGTGGGAAAGCAATCAGCCCCAGCATTTT. The whole variable domain, filled in from reference TRBV19 and TRBJ1-5, reads DGGITQSPKYLFRKEGQNVTLSCEQNLNHDAMYWYRQDPGQGLRLIYYSQIVNDFQKGDIAEGYSVSREKKESFPLTVTSAQKNPTAFYLCASHRGWESNQPQHFGDGTRLSIL.

The chain uses TRBV18 and TRBJ1-6; weak D call: TRBD1 (6 bases). The germline V gene encodes CDR1 KGHSH and CDR2 LQKENI. V lost 6 bases, J lost 9 bases, and 12 bases lay in between. The CDR3 runs to 13 residues. CDR3 residues: CASSPGTSSPLHF. The CDR3 DNA reads TGTGCCAGCTCTCCCGGGACATCTTCACCCCTCCACTTT. The complete variable domain, with remaining parts taken from reference TRBV18 and TRBJ1-6, reads NAGVMQNPRHLVRRRGQEARLRCSPMKGHSHVYWYRQLPEEGLKFMVYLQKENIIDESGMPKERFSAEFPKEGPSILRIQQVVRGDSAAYFCASSPGTSSPLHFGNGTRLTVT.